The 27 T cell receptor beta chains below come from one sample, sequenced in a study of T cell responses to AZD1222 COVID-19 vaccine. Sequencing was performed with immunoSEQ multiplex PCR; in TCRdb, only in-frame clones are kept and a portion is missing. Here the sample spans approximately 100,000 clones, 80% to 90% being singletons. The sequencing used peripheral blood, collected on day 0 of AZD1222 vaccination. The receptors were gathered from an adult in good health.

This clone was observed a single time. The chain links TRBV30 to TRBJ1-2; D remains unclear. This CDR3 contains 15 residues. V lost 4 bases to trimming and J lost 7 bases, with 22 bases between them. From germline, CDR1 is GTSNPN and CDR2 SVGIG (reference sequence). The CDR3 DNA reads TGTGCCTGGAAATGGGAGGGATCGGTTTTCTTTGGCTACACCTTC. It translates to CAWKWEGSVFFGYTF.

The rearrangement uses TRBV6-2 or TRBV6-3 and TRBJ2-7; D is undetermined. Trimming cost V 5 bases and J 3 bases, with 8 bases left between them. The CDR3 has 12 residues. Germline assignment: CDR1 MNHEY and CDR2 SVGEGT. For the CDR3, the DNA is TGTGCCAGCAGTCCCCCTATCTACGAGCAGTACTTC. Amino acids: CASSPPIYEQYF.

This clone was recorded only once. This rearrangement joins TRBV4-2 to TRBJ2-7; 9 nucleotides match TRBD1. The CDR3 sequence is 15 residues long. The germline CDR1 and CDR2 sequences are LGHNA and YNFKEQ. Losses at the gene ends were 3 bases for V and 0 bases for J; bases not matched to a gene: 3. The CDR3 DNA sequence: TGTGCCAGCAGCCATCACAGGGGGCCCTCCTACGAGCAGTACTTC. It specifies CASSHHRGPSYEQYF.

The V call is TRBV4-2, the J call TRBJ1-2, with D possibly matching TRBD1 (5 bases). Germline CDR1 LGHNA, CDR2 YNFKEQ. The V end was cut by 0 bases, the J end by 3 bases, with 11 bases between. CDR3 length equals 15 residues. DNA of the CDR3: TGTGCCAGCAGCCAAGATGTCAGGACATACTATGGCTACACCTTC. Amino acids: CASSQDVRTYYGYTF.

This chain links TRBV7-7 with TRBJ2-2, with D maybe TRBD1 (5 bases). This CDR3 is 18 amino acids long. Germline CDR1 and CDR2: SSHAT and FNYEAQ (reference sequence). With 8 bases removed from V and 1 base from J, the gap between germline ends came to 23 bases. CDR3 nucleotides: TGTGCCAGCGGGGCACAGGTGTTCAGCCTCTTGAACACCGGGGAGCTGTTTTTT. Translating gives CASGAQVFSLLNTGELFF.

This clone was detected only once. The V gene is TRBV9, the J gene TRBJ2-4; D might be TRBD1 (5 bases). Trimming cost V 0 bases and J 5 bases, with 6 bases left between them. In germline, CDR1 is SGDLS, CDR2 YYNGEE. The CDR3 covers 13 residues. The CDR3 loop is CASSVGGQNIQYF. The CDR3 DNA follows: TGTGCCAGCAGCGTAGGGGGCCAAAACATTCAGTACTTC.

The chain employs TRBV28 and TRBJ1-1; unclear D gene. This CDR3 is 13 amino acids long. V was clipped by 0 bases and J by 6 bases, with 8 bases between them. Germline loops: CDR1 MDHEN, CDR2 SYDVKM. The CDR3 DNA follows: TGTGCCAGCAGTTTATGGGGGTCCTCTGAAGCTTTCTTT. It specifies CASSLWGSSEAFF.

This chain connects TRBV24-1 to TRBJ2-5; 9 nucleotides agree with TRBD1. The CDR3 is made up of 16 amino acids. V lost 3 bases and J lost 5; bases outside the gene matches: 9. CDR1 and CDR2 from the germline V gene are KGHDR and SFDVKD. This chain's CDR3 is CATSDPGDRVSETQYF. CDR3 DNA sequence: TGTGCCACCAGTGATCCCGGGGACAGGGTATCGGAGACCCAGTACTTC.

This chain joins TRBV3-1 (or the pseudogene TRBV3-2) and TRBJ1-6; D ambiguous. This CDR3 spans 15 amino acids. Germline-derived CDR1 and CDR2 are LGHDT and YNNKEL (reference sequence). V was shortened by 4 bases and J by 7 bases, with 14 bases between the two germline ends. The chain's CDR3 is CASSPSVTGNSPLHF. The DNA of the CDR3 is TGTGCCAGCAGCCCCTCCGTGACGGGAAATTCACCCCTCCACTTT.

A single count supports this clone. The chain combines TRBV5-6 with TRBJ1-6; D is perhaps TRBD1 (6 bases). The germline gives CDR1 SGHDT, CDR2 YYEEEE. V was trimmed by 4 bases and J by 4 bases, leaving 9 bases between them. The CDR3 has 14 residues. This chain's CDR3 is CASSRGGYNSPLHF. CDR3 DNA sequence: TGTGCCAGCAGCCGAGGGGGGTATAATTCACCCCTCCACTTT. The full variable domain, its missing parts supplied by reference TRBV5-6 and TRBJ1-6, is DAGVTQSPTHLIKTRGQQVTLRCSPKSGHDTVSWYQQALGQGPQFIFQYYEEEERQRGNFPDRFSGHQFPNYSSELNVNALLLGDSALYLCASSRGGYNSPLHFGNGTRLTVT.

The rearrangement links TRBV7-3 to TRBJ2-7; TRBD1 matches 9 bases. The CDR3 sequence is 13 residues long. The trim removed 4 bases at V and 7 bases at J, leaving 5 bases unmatched. CDR1 and CDR2 (germline): SGHTA, FQGTGA. The DNA for the CDR3 is TGTGCCAGCAGCTCCGGGACAGGGAGGGAGCAGTACTTC. It specifies CASSSGTGREQYF.

The chain is built from TRBV28 and TRBJ2-7, with D uncertain. Between the trimmed V and J ends, which lost 3 bases and 4 bases, there was a span of 13 bases. Germline V lookup: CDR1 MDHEN, CDR2 SYDVKM. The CDR3 runs 14 residues. The CDR3 sequence is CASSFPREVYEQYF. The CDR3 nucleotides are TGTGCCAGCAGTTTCCCCAGAGAAGTTTACGAGCAGTACTTC. Full variable domain (rest looked up from reference TRBV28 and TRBJ2-7): DVKVTQSSRYLVKRTGEKVFLECVQDMDHENMFWYRQDPGLGLRLIYFSYDVKMKEKGDIPEGYSVSREKKERFSLILESASTNQTSMYLCASSFPREVYEQYFGPGTRLTVT.

The chain employs TRBV6-2 or TRBV6-3 and TRBJ2-1, with D tentatively TRBD1 (5 bases). CDR3 length: 15 residues. The ends were cut back, 6 bases at V and 6 bases at J, with 18 bases in the middle. Germline V gene lookup returns CDR1 MNHEY and CDR2 SVGEGT. CDR3 sequence: CASSPDRANFNEQFF. CDR3 nucleotide sequence: TGTGCCAGCAGCCCCGACAGAGCAAACTTCAATGAGCAGTTCTTC.

The V gene is TRBV6-2 or TRBV6-3, the J gene TRBJ2-2, with TRBD1 identical over 9 bases. Trimming took 8 bases from V and 5 from J; bases not matched to a gene: 6. Germline V gives CDR1 MNHEY, CDR2 SVGEGT. This CDR3 contains 14 residues. CDR3 sequence (DNA): TGTGCCAGCCGCCGACAGGGGGGGACCGGGGAGCTGTTTTTT. It codes for CASRRQGGTGELFF.

The chain uses TRBV9 and TRBJ1-1, with D possibly matching TRBD1 (5 bases). The CDR3 length is 15 residues. CDR1 and CDR2 from the germline V gene are SGDLS and YYNGEE. Trimming shortened V by 5 bases and J by 0 bases, and 14 bases separated the two germline ends. The CDR3 protein is CASRDLGGLNTEAFF. In DNA form, the CDR3 reads TGTGCCAGCAGAGATCTGGGGGGACTGAACACTGAAGCTTTCTTT.

The chain combines TRBV3-1 (or the pseudogene TRBV3-2) with TRBJ2-1; D is uncertain. V gave up 3 bases and J gave up 12 bases, with 12 bases separating them. The CDR3 totals 12 residues. CDR1 and CDR2 from the germline V gene are LGHDT and YNNKEL (reference sequence). The chain's CDR3 is CASSQSLVGQFF. In DNA form, the CDR3 reads TGTGCCAGCAGCCAGTCTTTAGTTGGGCAGTTCTTC.

The V call is TRBV11-2, the J call TRBJ2-7; the match to TRBD1 covers 8 bases. The junction had 4 bases not matched to a gene; V was cut back by 5 bases and J by 1 base. Germline V gene lookup returns CDR1 SGHAT and CDR2 FQNNGV. This CDR3 has 14 amino acids. This CDR3 is CASSLTGGSYEQYF. CDR3 nucleotides: TGTGCCAGCAGCCTCACAGGGGGTTCCTACGAGCAGTACTTC.

The CDR3 sequence is CASSLGQGKNEKLFF. Here the CDR3 DNA reads TGTGCCAGCAGTCTCGGACAGGGGAAGAATGAAAAACTGTTTTTT. This chain joins TRBV27 and TRBJ1-4; 9 nucleotides line up with TRBD1. Per the germline V gene, CDR1 is MNHEY and CDR2 is SMNVEV (reference sequence). Trimming removed 5 bases from V and 5 bases from J; junction bases left unmatched: 6. The CDR3 covers 15 residues.

For this clone: The same CDR3 also results from other DNA sequences found in this sample. The chain couples TRBV5-1 to TRBJ2-1; D is unclear. The CDR3 loop spans 14 amino acids. Trimming stripped 0 bases from V and 1 base from J, with 5 bases between. Germline V gives CDR1 SGHRS, CDR2 YFSETQ. The CDR3 sequence: CASSLGGSYNEQFF. The CDR3 coding sequence is TGCGCCAGCAGCTTGGGCGGTTCCTACAATGAGCAGTTCTTC.

This clone is labeled medium-sized. The rearrangement links TRBV11-2 to TRBJ2-7; D ambiguous. The V end lost 8 bases, the J end lost 0 bases, and 11 bases lay between the germline ends. The CDR3 covers 13 residues. CDR1 and CDR2 from the germline V gene are SGHAT and FQNNGV. The CDR3 spells CASHTGSSYEQYF. The CDR3 coding sequence is TGTGCCAGCCACACCGGAAGCTCCTACGAGCAGTACTTC.

The chain couples TRBV18 to TRBJ1-2, with 7 bases identical to TRBD1. The CDR3 totals 14 residues. Germline V gene lookup returns CDR1 KGHSH and CDR2 LQKENI. The V segment lost 6 bases and the J segment 4 bases; nucleotides outside the gene matches: 8. The CDR3 nucleotides read TGTGCCAGCTCCCAGCGGGGGACAGTCTATGGCTACACCTTC. This gives the protein CASSQRGTVYGYTF.

V gene TRBV6-6 combines with J gene TRBJ1-4; D is perhaps TRBD1 (6 bases). Trimming shortened V by 6 bases and J by 2 bases, and 10 bases separated the two germline ends. The CDR3 contains 14 residues. The germline V gene encodes CDR1 MNHNY and CDR2 SVGAGI (reference sequence). The CDR3, as DNA: TGTGCCAGCAGGCCGACAGGCACTAATGAAAAACTGTTTTTT. It is translated as CASRPTGTNEKLFF.

This chain connects TRBV3-1 (or the pseudogene TRBV3-2) to TRBJ2-1; 12 nucleotides line up with TRBD2. V shed 0 bases, J shed 4 bases, and the junction held 10 bases outside the gene matches. This CDR3 is built from 19 residues. CDR1 is LGHDT and CDR2 is YNNKEL in the germline V gene (reference sequence). DNA of the CDR3: TGTGCCAGCAGCCAAGATCCTGGACACGGACTAGCGGGGTACAATGAGCAGTTCTTC. Translating gives CASSQDPGHGLAGYNEQFF.

This rearrangement joins TRBV6-4 to TRBJ2-3; 13 bases map to TRBD2. Germline values: CDR1 MRHNA, CDR2 SNTAGT. J was trimmed by 4 bases and V by 3 bases; bases with no gene match: 4. This CDR3 is built from 16 residues. The CDR3 bases are TGTGCCAGCAGTGAATCCGGACTAGCGGGAGCAGATACGCAGTATTTT. It specifies CASSESGLAGADTQYF.

This chain uses TRBV6-4 with TRBJ1-2, with D unresolved. Trimming pared 6 bases from V and 8 bases from J, leaving 16 bases between. The CDR3 totals 13 residues. The germline CDR1 and CDR2 sequences are MRHNA and SNTAGT. This CDR3 is CASSAGVVGGYTF. Here the CDR3 DNA reads TGTGCCAGCAGCGCGGGCGTCGTCGGGGGCTACACCTTC.

V usage is TRBV14 and J usage is TRBJ2-1; 8 bases agree with TRBD2. In germline, CDR1 is SGHDN, CDR2 FVKESK. The ends lost 1 base at V and 8 bases at J; junction bases unmatched: 16. This CDR3 has 18 amino acids. CDR3 loop: CASSQAIFGGGISDEQFF. CDR3 nucleotides: TGTGCCAGCAGCCAAGCTATCTTCGGCGGGGGGATCTCGGATGAGCAGTTCTTC.

A single count supports this clone. The chain carries TRBV5-1 and TRBJ1-1; D is perhaps TRBD1 (6 bases). The germline CDR1 and CDR2 sequences are SGHRS and YFSETQ. V gave up 4 bases and J gave up 2 bases, with 12 bases separating them. CDR3 length equals 14 residues. CDR3 coding DNA: TGCGCCAGCAGCCCTACGACAGGCAACACTGAAGCTTTCTTT. This gives the protein CASSPTTGNTEAFF.